A selection of T cell receptor beta chains follows, all from one sample in a study of blood T cells in healthy people across ages. Using its own MiXCR run on the 5' RACE reads, TCRdb lists one record per CDR3 protein. This table holds 650,000 or so distinct CDR3 sequences, around 50% found once. The sample taken for sequencing was blood. The receptors stem from a woman of 80 years or more in good health. Each CDR3 is given with its conserved first and last residue. A D gene is named only where the DNA matches it firmly. Where a row states a size, it is once, few, many or the class of an expanded clone; other rows omit it.

TRBV5-1	TRBD1	many	TRBJ2-3	CASSLEDRVPYF	TGCGCCAGCAGCTTGGAGGACAGGGTTCCGTATTTT
TRBV20-1	NA	many	TRBJ2-3	CSAQWTGGSGSYTDTQYF	TGCAGTGCCCAATGGACAGGGGGTAGCGGGAGCTACACAGATACGCAGTATTTT
TRBV5-1	TRBD1	many	TRBJ1-2	CASSLVGGTNYGYTF	TGCGCCAGCAGCTTGGTAGGGGGCACAAACTATGGCTACACCTTC
TRBV20-1	TRBD1	few	TRBJ1-5	CSATGGGGRNQPQHF	TGCAGTGCTACCGGAGGAGGGGGCCGCAATCAGCCCCAGCATTTT
TRBV6-2/TRBV6-3	TRBD2	NA	TRBJ2-4	CASSKRGPEQYF	TGTGCCAGCAGCAAGCGGGGACCAGAGCAGTACTTC
TRBV20-1	TRBD2	once	TRBJ2-7	CSADTAGAYEQYF	TGCAGTGCCGACACGGCGGGAGCCTACGAGCAGTACTTC
TRBV11-1	TRBD2	many	TRBJ2-7	CASSLTRGVPPYEQYF	TGTGCCAGCAGCCTGACTCGGGGGGTTCCACCTTACGAGCAGTACTTC
TRBV5-1	NA	many	TRBJ2-5	CASSVDSRETQYF	TGCGCCAGCAGCGTGGACAGTCGGGAGACCCAGTACTTC
TRBV9	TRBD2	NA	TRBJ2-4	CASSVEGLAGNLAENIQYF	TGTGCCAGCAGCGTAGAAGGGCTAGCGGGGAATCTAGCCGAAAACATTCAGTACTTC
TRBV20-1	TRBD2	NA	TRBJ2-7	CSAESWVAGGQGYEQYF	TGCAGTGCTGAGAGTTGGGTAGCGGGGGGTCAGGGCTACGAGCAGTACTTC
TRBV7-2	NA	NA	TRBJ1-6	CASSLSVSGPYNSPLHF	TGTGCCAGCAGCTTATCTGTATCAGGCCCCTATAATTCACCCCTCCACTTT
TRBV7-3	NA	many	TRBJ2-1	CASSLDKGGYNEQFF	TGTGCCAGCAGCTTGGATAAAGGGGGATACAATGAGCAGTTCTTC
TRBV9	NA	few	TRBJ2-2	CASSPIVEIGELFF	TGTGCCAGCAGCCCAATCGTTGAGATCGGGGAGCTGTTTTTT
TRBV20-1	TRBD2	many	TRBJ2-3	CSARLGLAGTDTQYF	TGCAGTGCTAGATTGGGACTAGCGGGCACAGATACGCAGTATTTT
TRBV24-1	NA	few	TRBJ2-1	CATSDSNFGEQFF	TGTGCCACCAGTGATTCAAATTTCGGCGAGCAGTTCTTC
TRBV5-8	TRBD1	many	TRBJ2-6	CASSPRTGTGANVLTF	TGTGCCAGCAGCCCTAGGACAGGAACTGGGGCCAACGTCCTGACTTTC
TRBV2	NA	NA	TRBJ2-3	CASSYAEKGEASTDTQYF	TGTGCCAGCAGTTACGCCGAGAAGGGGGAGGCTAGCACAGATACGCAGTATTTT
TRBV11-2	NA	NA	TRBJ2-5	CASSVVGSLQETQYF	TGTGCCAGCAGCGTAGTGGGCAGCCTACAAGAGACCCAGTACTTC
TRBV27	TRBD1	few	TRBJ2-2	CASSFSRQGAYTGELFF	TGTGCCAGCAGTTTCTCTAGACAGGGGGCTTACACCGGGGAGCTGTTTTTT
TRBV5-1	NA	NA	TRBJ2-1	CASSLARARDEQFF	TGCGCCAGCAGCTTGGCCCGGGCCCGGGATGAGCAGTTCTTC
TRBV15	NA	NA	TRBJ1-2	CATGYGRNYGYTF	TGTGCCACCGGGTACGGCAGGAACTATGGCTACACCTTC
TRBV21-1	NA	once	TRBJ1-2	CASVAERAEYGYTF	TGTGCCAGCGTGGCCGAAAGGGCAGAGTATGGCTACACCTTC
TRBV4-2	TRBD2	few	TRBJ2-1	CASSQLAGGSSSSYNEQFF	TGTGCCAGCAGCCAACTAGCGGGGGGGTCGTCGAGCTCCTACAATGAGCAGTTCTTC
TRBV4-1	TRBD1	NA	TRBJ2-1	CASSQEVNRGYNEQFF	TGCGCCAGCAGCCAAGAAGTAAACAGGGGCTACAATGAGCAGTTCTTC
TRBV3-1	NA	many	TRBJ1-6	CASSQRGSRDSPLHF	TGTGCCAGCAGCCAGAGGGGGTCAAGAGATTCACCCCTCCACTTT
TRBV6-2/TRBV6-3	NA	NA	TRBJ2-5	CASSPRWGMEWDEQYF	TGTGCCAGCAGCCCGCGTTGGGGGATGGAGTGGGATGAGCAGTACTTC
TRBV7-2	NA	NA	TRBJ1-1	CASSVGVRNTEAFF	TGTGCCAGCAGCGTAGGCGTCAGGAACACTGAAGCTTTCTTT
TRBV12-3/TRBV12-4	NA	NA	TRBJ1-4	CASSPSQRTNEKLFF	TGTGCCAGCAGTCCAAGTCAGAGAACTAATGAAAAACTGTTTTTT
TRBV6-1	NA	NA	TRBJ2-7	CASSDPTTRLNEQYF	TGTGCCAGCAGTGACCCGACGACTAGGTTGAACGAGCAGTACTTC
TRBV5-6	TRBD1	NA	TRBJ2-3	CASSAQGAPTQYF	TGTGCCAGCAGTGCTCAGGGGGCCCCCACGCAGTATTTT
TRBV24-1	NA	NA	TRBJ1-1	CATRRGASGTEAFF	TGTGCCACCCGGCGGGGGGCTTCTGGAACTGAAGCTTTCTTT
TRBV2	NA	many	TRBJ2-5	CASSDVGDETQYF	TGTGCCAGCAGTGATGTCGGGGACGAGACCCAGTACTTC
TRBV20-1	NA	few	TRBJ2-3	CSARSVGESTDTQYF	TGCAGTGCTAGATCGGTGGGGGAGAGCACAGATACGCAGTATTTT
TRBV6-1	NA	NA	TRBJ2-1	CASSGGPGNDEQFF	TGTGCCAGCAGTGGAGGGCCCGGAAACGATGAGCAGTTCTTC
TRBV15	NA	NA	TRBJ1-2	CATSRDRGRDYGYTF	TGTGCCACCAGCAGAGATCGGGGACGGGACTATGGCTACACCTTC
TRBV20-1	NA	NA	TRBJ1-6	CSASPETDNSPLHF	TGCAGTGCTAGTCCGGAAACAGATAATTCACCCCTCCACTTT
TRBV6-5	TRBD1	NA	TRBJ2-7	CASSGTGIGYVQYF	TGTGCCAGCTCCGGGACAGGGATAGGCTACGTGCAGTACTTC
TRBV12-3/TRBV12-4	TRBD1	few	TRBJ2-1	CASSFWTGFRNEQFF	TGTGCCAGCAGTTTTTGGACAGGGTTTAGGAATGAGCAGTTCTTC
TRBV13	TRBD2	NA	TRBJ2-3	CASSATGWVAGRDTQYF	TGTGCCAGCAGCGCGACCGGATGGGTAGCGGGGAGAGATACGCAGTATTTT
TRBV7-2	NA	NA	TRBJ1-2	CASSLGGGQGGYTF	TGTGCCAGCAGCCTAGGTGGGGGGCAGGGTGGCTACACCTTC
TRBV18	NA	NA	TRBJ2-5	CASSAGHLETQYF	TGTGCCAGCTCAGCGGGACACTTAGAGACCCAGTACTTC
TRBV7-9	TRBD1	NA	TRBJ1-2	CASSLAGQGIIGYTF	TGTGCCAGCAGCTTAGCAGGACAGGGGATCATCGGCTACACCTTC
TRBV29-1	NA	NA	TRBJ2-5	CSVEWGPTRETQYF	TGCAGCGTTGAGTGGGGCCCTACACGGGAGACCCAGTACTTC
TRBV7-2	NA	NA	TRBJ2-2	CASSLAVAGDTGELFF	TGTGCCAGCAGCTTAGCAGTGGCTGGTGACACCGGGGAGCTGTTTTTT
TRBV10-3	NA	once	TRBJ2-5	CAVSGSNSPHNEQYF	TGTGCCGTCAGTGGGTCGAATAGTCCCCACAATGAGCAGTACTTC
TRBV27	NA	NA	TRBJ1-3	CASSLRQGNTIYF	TGTGCCAGCAGTCTTCGCCAGGGGAACACCATATATTTT
TRBV27	NA	NA	TRBJ2-2	CASSPSRVAGELFF	TGTGCCAGCAGTCCCTCCAGGGTGGCCGGGGAGCTGTTTTTT
TRBV10-3	NA	few	TRBJ1-1	CAISERPGNMNTEAFF	TGTGCCATCAGTGAGCGCCCTGGCAACATGAACACTGAAGCTTTCTTT
TRBV2	NA	many	TRBJ2-7	CASTWDGAYEQYF	TGTGCCAGCACTTGGGACGGAGCCTACGAGCAGTACTTC
TRBV10-3	TRBD1	NA	TRBJ2-1	CAIRPGQGRDEQFF	TGTGCCATCAGACCGGGACAGGGAAGAGATGAGCAGTTCTTC
TRBV13	NA	NA	TRBJ2-1	CASSSTRDSPNEQFF	TGTGCCAGCAGCTCGACCCGGGACTCCCCCAATGAGCAGTTCTTC
TRBV11-3	NA	NA	TRBJ2-3	CASSSGGVDTQYF	TGTGCCAGCAGCTCCGGGGGAGTAGATACGCAGTATTTT
TRBV4-1	NA	once	TRBJ1-1	CASSQDGAGWDTEAFF	TGCGCCAGCAGCCAAGACGGCGCAGGTTGGGACACTGAAGCTTTCTTT
TRBV6-5	TRBD1	NA	TRBJ2-1	CASSYDGTGGLEQFF	TGTGCCAGCAGTTACGATGGGACAGGGGGCCTTGAGCAGTTCTTC
TRBV29-1	NA	few	TRBJ1-2	CSVEWDTNYGYTF	TGCAGCGTTGAGTGGGACACGAACTATGGCTACACCTTC
TRBV20-1	NA	NA	TRBJ2-2	CSATAGGANTGELFF	TGCAGTGCTACCGCCGGAGGGGCGAACACCGGGGAGCTGTTTTTT
TRBV20-1	NA	once	TRBJ1-3	CSALPTGANTIYF	TGCAGTGCCCTACCGACGGGGGCGAACACCATATATTTT